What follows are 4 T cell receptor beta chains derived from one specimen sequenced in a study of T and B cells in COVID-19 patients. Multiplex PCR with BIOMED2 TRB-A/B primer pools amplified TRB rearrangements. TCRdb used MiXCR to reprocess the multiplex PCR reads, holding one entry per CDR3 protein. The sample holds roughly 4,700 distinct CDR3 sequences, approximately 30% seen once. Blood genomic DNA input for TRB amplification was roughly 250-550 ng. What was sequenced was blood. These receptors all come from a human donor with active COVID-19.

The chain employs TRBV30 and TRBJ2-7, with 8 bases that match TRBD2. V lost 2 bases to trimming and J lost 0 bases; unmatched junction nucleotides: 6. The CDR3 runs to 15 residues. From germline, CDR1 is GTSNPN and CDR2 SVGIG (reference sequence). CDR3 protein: CAWSPGGPSSYEQYF. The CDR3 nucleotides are TGTGCCTGGAGTCCGGGGGGGCCCTCCTCCTACGAGCAGTACTTC. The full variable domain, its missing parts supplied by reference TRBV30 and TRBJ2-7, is SQTIHQWPATLVQPVGSPLSLECTVEGTSNPNLYWYRQAAGRGLQLLFYSVGIGQISSEVPQNLSASRPQDRQFILSSKKLLLSDSGFYLCAWSPGGPSSYEQYFGPGTRLTVT.

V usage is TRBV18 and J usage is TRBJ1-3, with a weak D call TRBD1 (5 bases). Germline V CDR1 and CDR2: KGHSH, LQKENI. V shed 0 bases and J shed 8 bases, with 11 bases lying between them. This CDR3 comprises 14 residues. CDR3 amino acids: CASSPPGGTDTIYF. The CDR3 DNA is TGTGCCAGCTCACCACCGGGGGGAACAGACACCATATATTTT.

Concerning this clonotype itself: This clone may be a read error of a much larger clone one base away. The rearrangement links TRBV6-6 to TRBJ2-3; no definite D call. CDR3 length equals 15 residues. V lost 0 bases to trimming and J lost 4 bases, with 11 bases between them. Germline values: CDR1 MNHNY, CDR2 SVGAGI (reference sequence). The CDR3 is CASSYSTASSDTQYF. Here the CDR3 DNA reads TGTGCCAGCAGTTACTCGACTGCTTCTTCAGATACGCAGTATTTT.

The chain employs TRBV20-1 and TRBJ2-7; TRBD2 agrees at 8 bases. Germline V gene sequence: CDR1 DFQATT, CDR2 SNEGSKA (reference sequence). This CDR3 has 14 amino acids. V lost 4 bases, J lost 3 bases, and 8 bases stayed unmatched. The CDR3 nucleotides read TGCAGTGCTACGGGGAGCGGGAGTCTCTACGAGCAGTACTTC. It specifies CSATGSGSLYEQYF.